This passage covers 29 T cell receptor beta chains from one sample sequenced in a study of molecular identifiers for immune sequencing clone quantification. TCRdb re-called the PCR reads with MiXCR, one entry per CDR3 protein. The sample yields about 640,000 distinct CDR3 sequences, 20% seen once. The sequenced material came from naive CD8+ T cells from blood, with Jurkat cell RNA spiked in. Regarding subset: FACS-sorted CD8+CD4-CCR7+CD45RA+ naive T cells. These receptors were taken from a human donor in good health. Some libraries in this study had Jurkat cell RNA spiked in.

This clonotype has ten or more counts. The chain links TRBV29-1 to TRBJ1-2, with D tentatively TRBD1 (5 bases). Per germline, CDR1 SQVTM and CDR2 ANQGSEA. V was pared by 6 bases and J by 4 bases, with 15 bases between. This CDR3 has 13 residues. CDR3 nucleotide sequence: TGCAGCGTCGCCGGGACGCCGCTCTATGGCTACACCTTC. Amino acids: CSVAGTPLYGYTF.

This clonotype appeared a few times. One base away lies a much larger clone, so this may be a sequencing read error. The V gene is TRBV6-5, the J gene TRBJ1-6; TRBD1 aligns across 8 bases. Per germline, CDR1 MNHEY and CDR2 SVGAGI. This CDR3 region has 15 residues. DNA for the CDR3: TGTGCCGGCAGTTTTGCGACAGGGGCCAATTCACCCCTCCACTTT. It translates to CAGSFATGANSPLHF.

This clonotype came up many times. This chain joins TRBV28 and TRBJ2-7; 9 bases fit TRBD1. The CDR3 sequence is 16 residues long. Germline CDR1 reads MDHEN; CDR2 reads SYDVKM. The V and J ends lost 6 bases and 5 bases, in that order; junction bases with no gene match: 14. The DNA of the CDR3 is TGTGCCAGCAGCCCATTGCCCGGGACAGGGATCAACGAGCAGTACTTC. Amino acids: CASSPLPGTGINEQYF.

Concerning this clonotype itself: A single base separates this from a much larger clone, so it may be a read error. V is TRBV19 and J is TRBJ2-7; TRBD1 aligns across 8 bases. The CDR3 is 15 residues long. CDR1 is LNHDA and CDR2 is SQIVND in the germline V gene (reference sequence). V gave up 5 bases and J gave up 3 bases; unmatched junction bases: 9. In nucleotides, the CDR3 is TGTGCCAGTAGTGTGGGGACAGGATTGGACTACGAGCAGTACTTC. It yields the protein CASSVGTGLDYEQYF.

This CDR3 reads CASSLWGAHEQYF. CDR3 in DNA: TGTGCCAGCAGCTTGTGGGGGGCCCACGAGCAGTACTTC. This chain connects TRBV5-4 to TRBJ2-7; D tentatively fits TRBD1 or TRBD2 (6 bases each). V was cut by 1 base and J by 5 bases, with 10 bases left in between. CDR3 size: 13 residues. Germline V lookup: CDR1 SGHNT, CDR2 YYREEE (reference sequence).

This clonotype has a count of ten or more. The chain combines TRBV6-5 with TRBJ1-1, with D possibly being TRBD1 (5 bases). CDR1 is MNHEY, CDR2 SVGAGI, per germline. The CDR3 runs 13 residues. The germline V and J ends were trimmed by 10 bases and 5 bases, with 17 bases remaining between them. CDR3 loop: CATEMTWGTEAFF. CDR3 DNA sequence: TGTGCCACCGAGATGACTTGGGGGACTGAAGCTTTCTTT.

This clonotype has at least ten counts. The V gene is TRBV2, the J gene TRBJ2-3; 8 bases align to TRBD1. Trimming removed 6 bases from V and 8 bases from J; junction bases left unmatched: 7. CDR1 SNHLY and CDR2 FYNNEI come from the germline V gene. This CDR3 spans 13 amino acids. The CDR3: CASRDGTGFTQYF. The CDR3 DNA is TGTGCCAGCAGGGATGGGACAGGCTTTACGCAGTATTTT.

This clonotype has only a few counts. V is TRBV30 and J is TRBJ1-2; possible D gene TRBD1, 5 bases. The length of the CDR3 is 16 residues. V was trimmed by 0 bases and J by 2 bases, leaving 16 bases between them. Germline V gives CDR1 GTSNPN, CDR2 SVGIG (reference sequence). CDR3: CAWSVIGEQFNYGYTF. CDR3 sequence (DNA): TGTGCCTGGAGTGTAATAGGGGAACAATTCAACTATGGCTACACCTTC.

This clonotype was counted many times. V gene TRBV4-1 combines with J gene TRBJ2-5, with D possibly matching TRBD1 (6 bases). This CDR3 is built from 15 residues. V shed 0 bases and J shed 5 bases, with 13 bases lying between them. CDR1 is MGHRA, CDR2 YSYEKL, per germline. The DNA of the CDR3 is TGCGCCAGCAGCCAAGAGCCAGGGGTCGGGGAGACCCAGTACTTC. Translating gives CASSQEPGVGETQYF.

This clonotype was recorded many times. V gene TRBV19 combines with J gene TRBJ1-5; perhaps TRBD1 as D (5 bases). V was trimmed by 7 bases and J by 5 bases, leaving 12 bases between them. Germline-derived CDR1 and CDR2 are LNHDA and SQIVND (reference sequence). The CDR3 has 13 residues. CDR3 sequence (DNA): TGTGCCAGTACTCCACTAGGGGATCAGCCCCAGCATTTT. It encodes CASTPLGDQPQHF. Together with reference TRBV19 and TRBJ1-5, the CDR3 gives the full variable domain: DGGITQSPKYLFRKEGQNVTLSCEQNLNHDAMYWYRQDPGQGLRLIYYSQIVNDFQKGDIAEGYSVSREKKESFPLTVTSAQKNPTAFYLCASTPLGDQPQHFGDGTRLSIL.

This clonotype has at least ten counts. This chain links TRBV4-1 with TRBJ2-7; TRBD2 might be the D (5 bases). The CDR3 is 14 amino acids. V dropped 0 bases and J dropped 2 bases, with 8 bases sitting between them. The germline V gene has CDR1 MGHRA and CDR2 YSYEKL. As DNA, the CDR3 is TGCGCCAGCAGCCAAGAAACGGGGACCTACGAGCAGTACTTC. Protein sequence: CASSQETGTYEQYF.

This clonotype was counted at least ten times. This sequence joins TRBV7-2 and TRBJ2-3; TRBD2 aligns across 8 bases. After removal of 9 bases from V and 3 bases from J, the junction contained 8 bases not matched to a gene. CDR1 and CDR2 from the germline V gene are SGHTA and FQGNSA. The CDR3 extends over 14 amino acids. CDR3 residues: CARKAGVETDTQYF. The CDR3 DNA reads TGTGCCAGAAAAGCGGGAGTGGAGACAGATACGCAGTATTTT.

The rearrangement links TRBV27 to TRBJ2-1; TRBD2 aligns across 14 bases. The CDR3 spans 17 residues. With V trimmed by 3 bases and J by 6 bases, 7 bases remained unmatched. The germline gives CDR1 MNHEY, CDR2 SMNVEV (reference sequence). CDR3 in DNA: TGTGCCAGCAGTTTCGTCCCGGGACTAGCGGGAGTCAATGAGCAGTTCTTC. This codes for CASSFVPGLAGVNEQFF.

CDR3 bases: TGTGCCAGCAGCGTAGGAGAATACAATGAGCAGTTCTTC. The encoded protein is CASSVGEYNEQFF. The V call is TRBV9, the J call TRBJ2-1; D call uncertain. CDR1 and CDR2 from the germline V gene are SGDLS and YYNGEE. Trimming removed 0 bases from V and 4 bases from J, with 5 bases in between. This CDR3 comprises 13 residues.

At least ten counts were recorded for this clonotype. The chain employs TRBV28 and TRBJ2-7; 11 nucleotides agree with TRBD2. The V gene end was trimmed by 4 bases and the J gene end by 5 bases; junction bases not matched to a gene: 7. Per the germline V gene, CDR1 is MDHEN and CDR2 is SYDVKM. There are 15 residues in the CDR3. Here the CDR3 reads CASSSPLAGVHEQYF. In DNA, the CDR3 is TGTGCCAGCAGTTCCCCACTAGCGGGAGTCCACGAGCAGTACTTC.

The chain employs TRBV30 and TRBJ2-1; possible D gene TRBD2, 6 bases. Trimming took 1 base from V and 7 from J, leaving 14 bases between them. This CDR3 contains 14 residues. Per the germline V gene, CDR1 is GTSNPN and CDR2 is SVGIG (reference sequence). CDR3 in amino acids: CAWSEGTPGNEQFF. The CDR3 nucleotides are TGTGCCTGGAGTGAGGGGACTCCGGGTAATGAGCAGTTCTTC.

V gene TRBV30 combines with J gene TRBJ1-1; D is ambiguous. Germline CDR1 is GTSNPN and CDR2 is SVGIG (reference sequence). Trimming took off 2 bases at V and 3 bases at J, with 10 bases between the two ends. The CDR3 covers 13 residues. The CDR3 DNA reads TGTGCCTGGAGTCTAGGTACCCACACTGAAGCTTTCTTT. Amino acids: CAWSLGTHTEAFF.

The V and J genes are TRBV4-1 and TRBJ2-7; possibly TRBD1 for D (8 bases). V shed 4 bases and J shed 6 bases, with 19 bases lying between them. Per germline, CDR1 MGHRA and CDR2 YSYEKL. The CDR3 is 15 residues long. The CDR3 DNA sequence: TGCGCCAGCAGCCCCACCGAACAGGGGGGGTTCGAGCAGTACTTC. This sequence encodes CASSPTEQGGFEQYF.

This clonotype was picked up many times. The CDR3 region is CASSLRGRDYEQYF. Here the CDR3 DNA reads TGTGCCAGCAGCTTGCGCGGGAGAGACTACGAGCAGTACTTC. The rearrangement joins TRBV5-4 to TRBJ2-7; 7 positions agree with TRBD2. The CDR3 sequence is 14 residues long. The V gene's germline CDR1 is SGHNT and CDR2 YYREEE (reference sequence). The trim removed 1 base at V and 3 bases at J, leaving 4 bases unmatched.

With regard to this clonotype: One base away lies a much larger clone, so this may be a sequencing read error. The chain couples TRBV6-5 to TRBJ1-1; D may be TRBD1 (6 bases). The CDR3 contains 14 residues. V was clipped by 2 bases and J by 2 bases, with 9 bases between them. The germline V gene encodes CDR1 MNHEY and CDR2 SVGAGI. DNA for the CDR3: TGTGCCAGCAGTTACACGGACAGAAACACTGAAGCTTTCTTT. Protein product: CASSYTDRNTEAFF.

This clonotype was seen many times. J is TRBJ2-2 and V is TRBV6-2 or TRBV6-3, with 7 bases that match TRBD1. In germline, CDR1 is MNHEY, CDR2 SVGEGT. The CDR3 loop spans 15 amino acids. After removal of 7 bases from V and 4 bases from J, the junction contained 9 bases not matched to a gene. CDR3 sequence reads: CASKSSGQITGELFF. CDR3 in DNA: TGTGCCAGCAAATCTTCGGGACAGATCACCGGGGAGCTGTTTTTT.

This clonotype was observed a handful of times. The chain is built from TRBV19 and TRBJ2-7; either TRBD1 or TRBD2 may fit D (6 bases each). Germline assignment: CDR1 LNHDA and CDR2 SQIVND (reference sequence). CDR3 length equals 13 residues. V was pared by 3 bases and J by 7 bases, with 13 bases between. The CDR3 loop is CASSIGGAGEQYF. The CDR3, as DNA: TGTGCCAGTAGTATCGGGGGCGCCGGGGAGCAGTACTTC.

This clonotype showed up many times. The chain uses TRBV7-9 and TRBJ2-7, with 8 bases identical to TRBD1. The CDR3 runs to 13 residues. V lost 6 bases and J lost 7; bases outside the gene matches: 8. Germline CDR1 is SEHNR and CDR2 is FQNEAQ (reference sequence). The CDR3 DNA is TGTGCCAGCAGGGACTCGACAGGGGTTGAGCAGTACTTC. Its protein is CASRDSTGVEQYF.

This clonotype was counted at least ten times. The rearrangement uses TRBV27 and TRBJ2-7, with 7 positions matching TRBD1. J lost 4 bases, V lost 4 bases, and 13 bases had no gene match. Germline V CDR1 and CDR2: MNHEY, SMNVEV (reference sequence). The CDR3 totals 16 residues. The CDR3 sequence: CASSYGPPGQQYEQYF. In DNA form, the CDR3 reads TGTGCCAGCAGTTACGGACCCCCGGGACAGCAGTACGAGCAGTACTTC.

This chain uses TRBV6-1 with TRBJ1-1; TRBD1 matches 8 bases. Unmatched junction bases numbered 9, after V lost 7 bases and J lost 5 bases. The CDR3 covers 14 residues. Germline lookup yields CDR1 MNHNS and CDR2 SASEGT. The CDR3 DNA sequence: TGTGCCAGCAACCAACAGGGGGACCAAACTGAAGCTTTCTTT. Its protein product is CASNQQGDQTEAFF.

This clonotype was seen at least ten times. J is TRBJ2-5 and V is TRBV18, with unresolved D. The CDR3 contains 15 residues. The V end was cut by 3 bases, the J end by 5 bases, with 16 bases between. Germline V gives CDR1 KGHSH, CDR2 LQKENI. CDR3 region: CASSPPNAAHETQYF. The CDR3 bases are TGTGCCAGCTCACCCCCAAACGCGGCCCATGAGACCCAGTACTTC.

CDR3 amino acids: CASSQDLTGFPETQYF. The DNA of the CDR3 is TGCGCCAGCAGCCAAGATCTAACAGGCTTTCCAGAGACCCAGTACTTC. The rearrangement links TRBV4-3 to TRBJ2-5; D may be TRBD1 (5 bases). This CDR3 is built from 16 residues. Trimming left V 0 bases short and J 4 bases short, with 15 bases between. CDR1 LGHNA and CDR2 YSLEER come from the germline V gene.

As for this clonotype: A much bigger clone sits one base away, suggesting this may be a read error. The V and J genes are TRBV5-1 and TRBJ1-1; the D is unclear. Germline assignment: CDR1 SGHRS and CDR2 YFSETQ. The CDR3 contains 14 residues. The CDR3, as DNA: TGCGCCAGCAGCTTGAGGCCGGCGAACACTGAAGCTCTCTTT. Translating gives CASSLRPANTEALF.

The chain carries TRBV28 and TRBJ2-7; a weak D match, TRBD2 (6 bases). The CDR3 loop spans 13 amino acids. Between the trimmed V and J ends, which lost 6 bases and 4 bases, there was a span of 13 bases. In germline, CDR1 is MDHEN, CDR2 SYDVKM. This CDR3 is CASSQLAKYEQYF. The CDR3 bases are TGTGCCAGCAGCCAACTAGCAAAGTACGAGCAGTACTTC. Full variable domain (rest looked up from reference TRBV28 and TRBJ2-7): DVKVTQSSRYLVKRTGEKVFLECVQDMDHENMFWYRQDPGLGLRLIYFSYDVKMKEKGDIPEGYSVSREKKERFSLILESASTNQTSMYLCASSQLAKYEQYFGPGTRLTVT.